This T cell receptor beta chain originates from a study of T cells in Graves' hyperthyroidism and ophthalmopathy. Notes on the study in general: Separating ophthalmopathy from stable hyperthyroidism was achieved by a 13 V-J model.

Amplification yielded TCR beta CDR3 regions, with RNA transcripts as the source. The TCR CDR3 first-round RT-PCR relied on the HTBI primer set. TCRdb recomputed calls from the multiplex PCR reads with MiXCR, one row per CDR3 protein. In the table there are nearly 750,000 distinct CDR3 sequences, approximately 36% of which are singletons. Subjects aged 18 to 65 presented with newly diagnosed hyperthyroidism of less than 2 months' duration. A remark on this clonotype: As yet, its antigen is unknown.

CDR3 length: 13 residues. Germline loops: CDR1 MNHEY, CDR2 SVGAGI. The junction had 0 bases not matched to a gene; V was cut back by 1 base and J by 5 bases. The sequence came from a woman in her forties with Graves' hyperthyroidism. The rearrangement uses TRBV6-5 and TRBJ2-7; TRBD2 agrees at 9 bases. The sample consisted of blood. The CDR3 bases are TGTGCCAGCAGTTACTTAGCGGGGGACGAGCAGTACTTC. It translates to CASSYLAGDEQYF.